This T cell receptor beta chain was obtained from a study of blood T cell repertoires in COVID-19 (dated by TCRdb to the early 2020s). About the investigation overall: Samples covering the acute and convalescent phases of COVID-19 were provided by collaborators in the United States, Italy and Spain. The material from the prospective study consisted of cDNA or gDNA derived from T cells, B-cell-depleted T cells, or PBMCs. Deeply sampled blood TCRbeta repertoires from subjects exposed to, actively infected with, or recovered from COVID-19 were included in the dataset. The repertoires were released in a freely available public database intended as a resource for research on the immune response to SARS-CoV-2. The samples were drawn from the first 160 participants of the ongoing ImmuneRACE study and from roughly 1,300 subjects provided by 6 global collaborators. A de-identified subject ID, COVID-19 status, age in years and sex were almost always included in the sample metadata. Where available, HLA class I and class II types were obtained from metadata supplied by the sample provider rather than from assay-based typing.

The CDR3, from cysteine to phenylalanine, totals 14 residues. Here the CDR3 DNA is all that survives: 42 bases in frame from base 1. The V and J ends are trimmed by 3 bases and 7 bases, leaving 10 bases between them. Taken from the germline V gene (reference sequence), the CDR1 and CDR2 loops are LNHDA and SQIVND. The research as a whole found: The quantity of clinical and demographic metadata differed by source and by participant and was supplied without curation.

Whole blood was collected in K2EDTA tubes by collaborating institutions according to the institutions' own protocols. For TCRbeta analysis, collaborator samples were shipped as frozen whole blood, as isolated PBMCs, or as DNA extracted from either sample type. In regard to this clone: Its antigen is still unknown. Per-base quality was not reported, and no clone a single base away is much larger than it.

The immunoSEQ Assay, a bias-controlled multiplex PCR, was used to amplify TCRbeta CDR3 regions from genomic DNA. For the original study's pipeline: Within the assay, amplification of reference gene primers was used to estimate how many nucleated cells each sample contained. Sequence reads were collapsed and filtered to measure the absolute abundance of every unique TCRbeta CDR3 rearrangement. For each sample, productive Simpson clonality was calculated as the square root of Simpson's diversity index over productive rearrangements. TCRdb provides this immuneACCESS table in a form limited to in-frame rearrangements. Some clones are lacking; in checked studies, under half of them reflect an unresolved V gene, and why the rest are absent is not known. That table furnishes V, J and clone size, whereas the DNA furnished D and trimming. The sample table shows 45,000 or so clones, and 85% to 90% are seen once. 14% of the sample is taken by the ten largest.

Recombination linked TRBV19 to TRBJ1-6; TRBD1 is a weak D gene call, 6 bases matching. Material: peripheral blood. The origin of this receptor is a human donor in a cohort sampled during active COVID-19. The nucleotide sequence is given as TGTGCCAGTAGTATGTTGGACAGCAATTCACCCCTCCACTTT. This is translated as CASSMLDSNSPLHF.